The TCR beta chain under discussion was sequenced for a study of cytotoxic CD8 clonotypes in ibrutinib-treated CLL (dated by TCRdb to the early 2020s). In terms of the full investigation: The cohort included around 15 treatment-naive and 11 to 12 relapsed/refractory patients; some 18 were IGHV unmutated. Partial responses were observed in some 24 patients and complete responses in 2; after a median follow-up of roughly 72 months, remission was maintained in 15 or so patients and progression was observed in roughly 12. Response samples were taken after a median of approximately a year on treatment, ranging from 6 to 36 months. Samples averaged roughly 280,000 productive templates and more than 85,000 productive rearrangements. Of the approximately 90 participants in the trial, 20 to 30 had longitudinal samples available. Cryopreserved peripheral blood mononuclear cells were obtained before treatment, at response, and at either sustained remission or disease progression. Every sample from remission and from progressive disease was obtained while the patients were still on ibrutinib. The paper as a whole reports these results and caveats: Lymph node repertoires were not examined, and the timing of sampling was not matched between patients in sustained remission and those whose disease progressed. An increase in clonality was observed at ibrutinib response, with clonality remaining stable during sustained remission and falling back toward baseline at progression. Public clonotypes were rare and either shrank or stayed stable during treatment, and the rise in clonality at ibrutinib response reflected expansion of private clonotypes. At baseline, clonality was higher than in age-matched healthy donors and showed a strong correlation with circulating CD8+ T-cell counts.

Regarding this clone: This receptor's antigen is unknown. No per-base quality is available; no much larger clone lies one base away.

Sample time point, as interpreted from the label and publication: 12 months on ibrutinib. For TCR beta library preparation, about 2 micrograms of genomic DNA were isolated from cryopreserved PBMCs. High-throughput TCR beta sequencing was performed on longitudinal blood samples from CLL patients receiving ibrutinib monotherapy. The patients took part in an open-label, single-center phase 2 trial of ibrutinib monotherapy. Each clonotype received, on average, 10x coverage in deep resolution sequencing performed on a MiSeq, where the target depth lay between 1 in 1 million and 1 in 200,000 T cells. TCR beta libraries were generated with the immunoSEQ hsTCRB Kit. As for how the authors treated the data: The data were analyzed with ImmunoSEQ Analyzer and ImmunoSEQ Data Assistant, and V, D and J gene assignments followed IMGT definitions. Clonality was computed as one minus normalized Shannon entropy of productive rearrangement frequencies, ranging from 0 to 1. Only overrepresented clonotypes making up at least 0.05% of each patient's repertoire were included in the public clonotype analysis. Thirteen repertoires from age-matched healthy donors, obtained from immuneACCESS, served as clonality controls. TCRdb retrieved this table from immuneACCESS and kept in-frame rearrangements only. Not all clones are present; in checked studies, unresolved V genes account for under half, and no reason is known for the remainder. V and J calls plus clone size are reproduced from that table; the DNA served to infer D and trimming. This sample comprises fewer than 100,000 clones, roughly 77% of them detected only once. The ten largest account for more than 4.5% of the sample.

The germline V gene encodes CDR1 SNHLY and CDR2 FYNNEI. From cysteine to phenylalanine, the CDR3 is 17 amino acids long. Solely the CDR3 DNA is kept, with 51 bases framed from the first base. Trimming leaves V shorter by 7 bases and J shorter by 0 bases, with the junction holding 8 bases beyond the gene matches. The chain joins TRBV2 to TRBJ1-5, with 11 bases matching TRBD1. This TCR derives from a human donor with chronic lymphocytic leukemia. Sequencing was performed on PBMCs, taken after 12 months of ibrutinib treatment. The base sequence is TGTGCCAGCAAGCCGGGACAGGGGGTGGATAGCAATCAGCCCCAGCATTTT. Translated, this is CASKPGQGVDSNQPQHF.